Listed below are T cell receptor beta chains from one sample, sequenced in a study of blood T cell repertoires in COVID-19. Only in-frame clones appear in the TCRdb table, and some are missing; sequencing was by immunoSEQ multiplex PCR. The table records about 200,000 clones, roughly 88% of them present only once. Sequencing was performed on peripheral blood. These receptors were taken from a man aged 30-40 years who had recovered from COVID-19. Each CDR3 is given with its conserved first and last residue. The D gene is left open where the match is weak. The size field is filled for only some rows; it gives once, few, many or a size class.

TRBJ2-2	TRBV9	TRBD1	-	CASSARQGFTGELFF	TGTGCCAGCAGCGCCCGACAGGGTTTCACCGGGGAGCTGTTTTTT
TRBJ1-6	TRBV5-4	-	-	CASSLGDYGTLHF	TGTGCCAGCAGCTTGGGTGACTATGGGACCCTCCACTTT
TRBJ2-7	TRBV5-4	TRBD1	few	CASTRQGADEQYF	TGTGCCAGCACTCGACAGGGGGCCGACGAGCAGTACTTC
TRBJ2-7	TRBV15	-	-	CATSRDLGAGEQYF	TGTGCCACCAGCAGAGATCTGGGAGCGGGCGAGCAGTACTTC
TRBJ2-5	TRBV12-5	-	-	CASGWSGVETQYF	TGTGCTAGTGGTTGGTCAGGGGTAGAGACCCAGTACTTC
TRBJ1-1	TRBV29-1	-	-	CSAPKGVYRSTEAFF	TGCAGCGCCCCAAAGGGAGTGTATCGTAGTACTGAAGCTTTCTTT
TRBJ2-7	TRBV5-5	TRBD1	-	CASSTNNRGEQYF	TGTGCCAGCAGCACCAACAACAGGGGGGAGCAGTACTTC
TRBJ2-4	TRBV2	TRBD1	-	CASSWDSLAKNIQYF	TGTGCCAGCAGTTGGGACAGCCTAGCCAAAAACATTCAGTACTTC
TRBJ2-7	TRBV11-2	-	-	CASSLHGPRVAGTYEQYF	TGTGCCAGCAGCTTACATGGCCCCAGGGTTGCTGGAACCTACGAGCAGTACTTC
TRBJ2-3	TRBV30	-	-	CAWSPGQSSTDTQYF	TGTGCCTGGAGTCCCGGACAGTCTAGCACAGATACGCAGTATTTT
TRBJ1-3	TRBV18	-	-	CASSPPGTRGPGNTIYF	TGTGCCAGCTCACCACCGGGGACTAGGGGTCCTGGAAACACCATATATTTT
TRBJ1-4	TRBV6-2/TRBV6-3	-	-	CASSYYREVDEKLFF	TGTGCCAGCAGCTATTACAGGGAAGTAGATGAAAAACTGTTTTTT
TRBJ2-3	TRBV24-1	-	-	CATSDRAKSKPTDTQYF	TGTGCCACCAGTGACCGAGCAAAATCAAAGCCGACAGATACGCAGTATTTT